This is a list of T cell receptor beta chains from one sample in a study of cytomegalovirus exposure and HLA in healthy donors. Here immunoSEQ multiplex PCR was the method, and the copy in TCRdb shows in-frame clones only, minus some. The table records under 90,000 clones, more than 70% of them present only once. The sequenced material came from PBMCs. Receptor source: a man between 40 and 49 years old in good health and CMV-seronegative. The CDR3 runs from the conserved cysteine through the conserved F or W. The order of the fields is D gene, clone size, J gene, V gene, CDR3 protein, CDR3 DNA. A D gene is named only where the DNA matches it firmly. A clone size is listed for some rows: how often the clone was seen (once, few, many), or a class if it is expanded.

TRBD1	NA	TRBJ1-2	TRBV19	CASTGDSANYGYTF	TGTGCCAGTACCGGGGACAGCGCTAACTATGGCTACACCTTC
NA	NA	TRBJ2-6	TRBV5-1	CATSITGGANVLTF	TGCGCCACCTCAATCACAGGGGGGGCCAACGTCCTGACTTTC
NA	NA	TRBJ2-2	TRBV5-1	CASSLDVSGTGELFF	TGCGCCAGCAGCTTGGACGTATCGGGCACCGGGGAGCTGTTTTTT
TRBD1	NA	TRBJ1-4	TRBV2	CASSESVAGGNEKLFF	TGTGCCAGCAGTGAGTCGGTTGCAGGGGGTAATGAAAAACTGTTTTTT
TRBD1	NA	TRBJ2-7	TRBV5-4	CASSLTGGGDEQYF	TGTGCCAGCAGCTTGACAGGGGGCGGCGACGAGCAGTACTTC
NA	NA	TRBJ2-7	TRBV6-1	CASSKQRAGYEQYF	TGTGCCAGCAGTAAACAGAGGGCGGGATACGAGCAGTACTTC
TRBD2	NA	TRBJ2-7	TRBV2	CASRQHSGEYEQYF	TGTGCCAGCCGACAACACAGCGGGGAATACGAGCAGTACTTC
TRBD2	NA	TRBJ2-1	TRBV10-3	CAISDGLAGDYNEQFF	TGTGCCATCAGTGACGGACTAGCGGGGGACTACAATGAGCAGTTCTTC
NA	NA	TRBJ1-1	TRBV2	CASREDGNTEAFF	TGTGCCAGCAGGGAGGACGGGAACACTGAAGCTTTCTTT
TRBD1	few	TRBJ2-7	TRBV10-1	CASSESGTGYEQYF	TGCGCCAGCAGTGAGTCGGGGACAGGGTATGAGCAGTACTTC
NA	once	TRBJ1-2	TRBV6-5	CASSYLGGLNYGYTF	TGTGCCAGCAGTTACTTGGGGGGGCTTAACTATGGCTACACCTTC
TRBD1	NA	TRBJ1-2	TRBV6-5	CASTRQGRHYGYTF	TGTGCCAGCACCCGACAGGGAAGACACTATGGCTACACCTTC
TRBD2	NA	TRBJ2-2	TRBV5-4	CASSDLAGGSTGELFF	TGTGCCAGCAGCGACCTAGCGGGAGGTAGCACCGGGGAGCTGTTTTTT
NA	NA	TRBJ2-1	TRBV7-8	CASSQRLLTGTIDEQFF	TGTGCCAGCAGCCAACGCCTCCTCACAGGGACCATTGATGAGCAGTTCTTC
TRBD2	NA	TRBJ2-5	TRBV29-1	CSATSGGPQETQYF	TGCAGCGCTACTAGCGGGGGCCCTCAAGAGACCCAGTACTTC
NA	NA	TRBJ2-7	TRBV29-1	CSVGGHGESYEQYF	TGCAGCGTGGGGGGGCACGGGGAGTCCTACGAGCAGTACTTC
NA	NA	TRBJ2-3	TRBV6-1	CASSELASAGTDTQYF	TGTGCCAGCAGTGAATTGGCTAGCGCTGGCACAGATACGCAGTATTTT
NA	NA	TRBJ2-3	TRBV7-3	CASSFLSTDTQYF	TGTGCCAGCAGCTTCCTTAGCACAGATACGCAGTATTTT
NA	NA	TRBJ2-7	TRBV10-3	CAISESGQSSYEQYF	TGTGCCATCAGTGAGTCGGGGCAGAGCTCCTACGAGCAGTACTTC
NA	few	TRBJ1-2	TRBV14	CASSYEPGNYGYTF	TGTGCCAGCAGCTACGAACCGGGAAACTATGGCTACACCTTC
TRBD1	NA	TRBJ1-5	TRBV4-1	CASSDRYLGQLMNQPQHF	TGCGCCAGCAGCGATAGGTATCTGGGACAGCTTATGAATCAGCCCCAGCATTTT
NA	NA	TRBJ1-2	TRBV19	CASSIRGFGYTF	TGTGCCAGTAGTATCCGAGGGTTTGGCTACACCTTC
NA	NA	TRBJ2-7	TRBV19	CASQRTGSSYEQYF	TGTGCCAGCCAAAGGACGGGGAGCTCCTACGAGCAGTACTTC
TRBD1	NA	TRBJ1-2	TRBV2	CASSWTGGDYGYTF	TGTGCCAGCAGTTGGACAGGGGGCGACTATGGCTACACCTTC
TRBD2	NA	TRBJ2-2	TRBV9	CASSFSGENTGELFF	TGTGCCAGCAGCTTTAGCGGGGAGAACACCGGGGAGCTGTTTTTT
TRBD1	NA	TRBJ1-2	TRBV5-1	CASSPTDRDAGYTF	TGCGCCAGCAGCCCTACAGACAGGGACGCTGGCTACACCTTC
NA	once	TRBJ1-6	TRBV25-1	CASSPKDSEGNSPLHF	TGTGCCAGCAGTCCTAAGGACTCCGAGGGTAATTCACCCCTCCACTTT
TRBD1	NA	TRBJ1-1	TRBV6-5	CASSYGQGDRDTEAFF	TGTGCCAGCAGTTACGGACAGGGCGACAGGGACACTGAAGCTTTCTTT
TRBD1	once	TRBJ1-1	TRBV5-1	CASSAYRGMNTEAFF	TGCGCCAGCAGCGCATACAGGGGAATGAACACTGAAGCTTTCTTT
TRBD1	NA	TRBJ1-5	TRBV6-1	CASSWDRPSNQPQHF	TGTGCCAGCAGTTGGGACAGACCTAGCAATCAGCCCCAGCATTTT
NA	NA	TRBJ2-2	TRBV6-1	CASSEIRDGELFF	TGTGCCAGCAGTGAAATCAGGGACGGGGAGCTGTTTTTT
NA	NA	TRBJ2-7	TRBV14	CASSQGQFEQYF	TGTGCCAGCAGCCAAGGGCAATTCGAGCAGTACTTC
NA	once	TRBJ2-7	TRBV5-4	CASSLYSYEQYF	TGTGCCAGCAGCTTGTATTCCTACGAGCAGTACTTC
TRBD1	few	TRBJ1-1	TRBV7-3	CASRISGGHTEAFF	TGTGCCAGCAGGATCTCAGGGGGCCACACTGAAGCTTTCTTT
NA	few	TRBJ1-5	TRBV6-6	CASRATGYSNQPQHF	TGTGCCAGCAGAGCTACAGGGTATAGCAATCAGCCCCAGCATTTT
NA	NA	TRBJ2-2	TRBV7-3	CASSFTANTGELFF	TGTGCCAGCAGCTTCACAGCTAACACCGGGGAGCTGTTTTTT
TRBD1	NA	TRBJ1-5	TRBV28	CASSLDTGGRNQPQHF	TGTGCCAGCAGTTTGGATACAGGGGGCCGCAATCAGCCCCAGCATTTT
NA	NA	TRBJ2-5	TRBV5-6	CASSPPLSLAETQYF	TGTGCCAGCAGCCCCCCCCTCTCGCTGGCAGAGACCCAGTACTTC
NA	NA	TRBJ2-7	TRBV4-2	CASSHVGGLVEYEQYF	TGTGCCAGCAGCCACGTGGGGGGGCTGGTAGAATACGAGCAGTACTTC
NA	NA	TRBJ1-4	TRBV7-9	CASSEVPANEKLFF	TGTGCCAGCAGCGAGGTCCCGGCTAATGAAAAACTGTTTTTT
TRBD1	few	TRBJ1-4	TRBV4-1	CASSSRTGTEKLFF	TGCGCCAGCAGCTCTCGGACAGGTACCGAAAAACTGTTTTTT
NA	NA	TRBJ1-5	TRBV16	CASSQSAGNQPQHF	TGTGCCAGCAGCCAATCGGCGGGAAATCAGCCCCAGCATTTT
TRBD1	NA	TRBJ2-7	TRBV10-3	CAISDPGQTYEQYF	TGTGCCATCAGTGATCCGGGACAGACCTACGAGCAGTACTTC
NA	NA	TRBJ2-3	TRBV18	CASSPNKPPTDTQYF	TGTGCCAGCTCACCTAACAAACCTCCCACAGATACGCAGTATTTT
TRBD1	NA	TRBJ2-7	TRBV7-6	CASSLAGTGGWNEQYF	TGTGCCAGCAGCTTAGCGGGGACAGGGGGGTGGAACGAGCAGTACTTC
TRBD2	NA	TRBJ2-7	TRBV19	CASSPLAGRTYEQYF	TGTGCCAGTAGCCCCCTAGCGGGCCGAACCTACGAGCAGTACTTC
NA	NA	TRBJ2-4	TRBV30	CAWSQGADIQYF	TGTGCCTGGAGTCAGGGTGCAGACATTCAGTACTTC
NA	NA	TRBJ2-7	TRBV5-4	CASSPAGAGSHEQYF	TGTGCCAGCAGCCCCGCGGGGGCAGGGAGCCACGAGCAGTACTTC
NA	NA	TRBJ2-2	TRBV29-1	CSVRSLSNTGELFF	TGCAGCGTTCGGTCCCTCTCAAACACCGGGGAGCTGTTTTTT
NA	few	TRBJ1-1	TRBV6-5	CASRRGTEAFF	TGTGCCAGCAGACGAGGGACTGAAGCTTTCTTT
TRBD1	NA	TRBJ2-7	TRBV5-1	CASSTGQGKGNEQYF	TGCGCCAGCAGCACCGGACAGGGGAAGGGGAACGAGCAGTACTTC
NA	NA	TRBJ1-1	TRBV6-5	CASSYGGGLNTEAFF	TGTGCCAGCAGTTACGGGGGCGGACTGAACACTGAAGCTTTCTTT
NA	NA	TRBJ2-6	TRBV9	CASSEPPPRAGIISGANVLTF	TGTGCCAGCAGCGAACCTCCTCCACGGGCAGGGATAATCTCTGGGGCCAACGTCCTGACTTTC
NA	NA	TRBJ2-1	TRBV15	CATSRDGSVWGLNSYNEQFF	TGTGCCACCAGCAGAGACGGTTCGGTTTGGGGCCTAAACTCCTACAATGAGCAGTTCTTC
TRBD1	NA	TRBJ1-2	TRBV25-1	CASSEEGARLGGYTF	TGTGCCAGCAGTGAAGAGGGGGCCCGGCTAGGTGGCTACACCTTC
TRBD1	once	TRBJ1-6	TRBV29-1	CSVGDRADSPLHF	TGCAGCGTTGGGGACAGGGCAGATTCACCCCTCCACTTT
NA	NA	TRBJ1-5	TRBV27	CASSFRGGNQPQHF	TGTGCCAGCAGTTTTCGGGGGGGCAATCAGCCCCAGCATTTT
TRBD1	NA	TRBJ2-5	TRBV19	CASSMTGRETQYF	TGTGCCAGTAGTATGACAGGGAGAGAGACCCAGTACTTC
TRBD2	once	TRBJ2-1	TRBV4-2	CASSPSGGPHNEQFF	TGTGCCAGCAGTCCCAGCGGGGGGCCACACAATGAGCAGTTCTTC
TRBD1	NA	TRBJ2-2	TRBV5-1	CASSSGQGGTGELFF	TGCGCCAGCAGCTCGGGACAGGGGGGCACCGGGGAGCTGTTTTTT